These 2 T cell receptor beta chains were all obtained from the same sample, sequenced in a study of siplizumab effects on memory and regulatory T cells. Libraries were prepared by immunoSEQ multiplex PCR; TCRdb keeps only in-frame clonotypes and omits some of them. The sample consists of tens of thousands of clones, just over 90% of them appearing once. The specimen was CD8+ T cells sorted from blood. The origin of the receptors is a human donor in good health.

As concerns this clone: The junction departs from germline at one end; a sequencing error may be responsible. The genes are TRBV7-7 and TRBJ1-6, with 8 bases that match TRBD1. This CDR3 region has 17 residues. Per germline, CDR1 SSHAT and CDR2 FNYEAQ (reference sequence). The CDR3 is CASRPGPGQAEGSPLHF. The CDR3 nucleotides are TGTGCTAGCAGACCCGGGCCGGGACAGGCGGAGGGTTCACCCCTCCACTTT.

The chain couples TRBV27 to TRBJ2-5, with TRBD2 matching over 13 bases. CDR3 length equals 15 residues. Per the germline V gene, CDR1 is MNHEY and CDR2 is SMNVEV (reference sequence). With V trimmed by 5 bases and J by 5 bases, 5 bases remained unmatched. DNA for the CDR3: TGTGCCAGCAGTCCCGGACTAGCGGGAGCTGAGACCCAGTACTTC. As protein: CASSPGLAGAETQYF.